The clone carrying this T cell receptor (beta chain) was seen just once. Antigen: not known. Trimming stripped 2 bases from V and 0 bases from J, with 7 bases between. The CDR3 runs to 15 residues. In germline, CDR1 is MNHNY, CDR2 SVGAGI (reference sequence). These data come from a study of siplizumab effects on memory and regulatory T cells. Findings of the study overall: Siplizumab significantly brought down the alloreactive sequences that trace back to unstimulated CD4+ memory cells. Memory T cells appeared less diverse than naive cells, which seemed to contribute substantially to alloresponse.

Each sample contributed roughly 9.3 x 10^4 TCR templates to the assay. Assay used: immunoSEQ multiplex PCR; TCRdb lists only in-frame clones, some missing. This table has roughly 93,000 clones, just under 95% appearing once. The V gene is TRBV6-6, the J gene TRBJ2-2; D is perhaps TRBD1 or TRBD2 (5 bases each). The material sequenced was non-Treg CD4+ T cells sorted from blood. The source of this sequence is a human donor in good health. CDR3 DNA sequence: TGTGCCAGCAGTTACGGGGGACCGAACACCGGGGAGCTGTTTTTT. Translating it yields CASSYGGPNTGELFF.